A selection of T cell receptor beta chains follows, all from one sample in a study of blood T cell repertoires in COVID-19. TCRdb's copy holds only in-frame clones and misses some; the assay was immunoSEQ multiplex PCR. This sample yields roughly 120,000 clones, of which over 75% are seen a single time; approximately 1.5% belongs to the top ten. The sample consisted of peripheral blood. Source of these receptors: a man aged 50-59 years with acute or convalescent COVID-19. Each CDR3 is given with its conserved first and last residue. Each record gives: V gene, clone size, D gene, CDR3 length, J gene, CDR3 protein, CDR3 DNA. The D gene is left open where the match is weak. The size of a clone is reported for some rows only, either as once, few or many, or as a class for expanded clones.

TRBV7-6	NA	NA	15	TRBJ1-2	CASSSIGQQHYGYTF	TGTGCCAGCAGCTCCATCGGACAGCAGCACTATGGCTACACCTTC
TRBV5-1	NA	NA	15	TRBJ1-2	CASSWDDRINYGYTF	TGCGCCAGCAGCTGGGATGACAGGATCAACTATGGCTACACCTTC
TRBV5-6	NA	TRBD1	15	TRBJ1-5	CASSLGGTGDQPQHF	TGTGCCAGCAGCTTGGGGGGGACAGGGGATCAGCCCCAGCATTTT
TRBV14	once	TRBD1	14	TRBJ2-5	CASSHGQASGTQYF	TGTGCCAGCAGCCACGGACAGGCGTCGGGGACCCAGTACTTC
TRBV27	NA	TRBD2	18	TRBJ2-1	CASSLGLAGEGLGNEQFF	TGTGCCAGCAGTTTGGGACTAGCGGGGGAGGGTTTGGGGAATGAGCAGTTCTTC
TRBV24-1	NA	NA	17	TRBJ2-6	CATSANQGLAGANVLTF	TGTGCCACCAGTGCCAATCAGGGTTTAGCTGGGGCCAACGTCCTGACTTTC
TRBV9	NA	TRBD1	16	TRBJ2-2	CASSVDPGGNTGELFF	TGTGCCAGCAGCGTAGACCCAGGGGGCAACACCGGGGAGCTGTTTTTT
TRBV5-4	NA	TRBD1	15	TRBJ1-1	CASSLWDRRGTEAFF	TGTGCCAGCAGCTTGTGGGACAGACGGGGCACTGAAGCTTTCTTT
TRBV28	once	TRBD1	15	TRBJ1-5	CASSLLGGGNQPQHF	TGTGCCAGCAGTTTATTAGGGGGCGGGAATCAGCCCCAGCATTTT
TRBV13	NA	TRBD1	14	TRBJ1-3	CASSRTGGENTIYF	TGTGCCAGCAGCCGGACAGGGGGTGAAAACACCATATATTTT
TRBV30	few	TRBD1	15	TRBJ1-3	CAWTGQGSVGNTIYF	TGTGCCTGGACCGGACAGGGATCGGTTGGAAACACCATATATTTT
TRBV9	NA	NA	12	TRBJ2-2	CASSSASGELFF	TGTGCCAGCAGCTCCGCGTCCGGGGAGCTGTTTTTT
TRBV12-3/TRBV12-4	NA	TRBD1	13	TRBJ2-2	CASSYRGPGELFF	TGTGCCAGTTCGTACAGGGGCCCCGGGGAGCTGTTTTTT
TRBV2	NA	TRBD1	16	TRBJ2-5	CASTPRGTGRGETQYF	TGTGCCAGCACCCCCCGGGGGACAGGGAGGGGAGAGACCCAGTACTTC
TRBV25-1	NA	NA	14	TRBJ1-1	CASWGTGGDAEAFF	TGTGCCAGTTGGGGTACGGGGGGCGACGCTGAAGCTTTCTTT
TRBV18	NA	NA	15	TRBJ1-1	CASSPQREAYTEAFF	TGTGCCAGCTCACCACAGCGGGAGGCGTACACTGAAGCTTTCTTT
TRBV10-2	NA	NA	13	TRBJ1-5	CASSGGGDQPQHF	TGCGCCAGCAGTGGCGGAGGGGACCAGCCCCAGCATTTT
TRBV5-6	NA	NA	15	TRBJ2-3	CASSFFRGGTDTQYF	TGTGCCAGCAGCTTCTTCAGGGGAGGGACAGATACGCAGTATTTT
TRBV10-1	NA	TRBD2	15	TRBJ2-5	CASSEGTSGQETQYF	TGCGCCAGCAGTGAAGGGACTAGCGGCCAAGAGACCCAGTACTTC
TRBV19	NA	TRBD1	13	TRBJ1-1	CASSTATGSEAFF	TGTGCCAGTAGTACCGCGACAGGGAGTGAAGCTTTCTTT
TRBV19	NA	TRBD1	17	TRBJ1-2	CASGIVGTAFADYGYTF	TGTGCCAGTGGCATAGTAGGGACAGCCTTTGCCGATTATGGCTACACCTTC
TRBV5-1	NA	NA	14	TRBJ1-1	CASSLRGGWTEAFF	TGCGCCAGCAGCTTGCGGGGGGGATGGACTGAAGCTTTCTTT
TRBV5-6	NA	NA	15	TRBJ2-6	CASVRGTSGANVLTF	TGTGCCAGCGTGAGGGGGACCTCTGGGGCCAACGTCCTGACTTTC